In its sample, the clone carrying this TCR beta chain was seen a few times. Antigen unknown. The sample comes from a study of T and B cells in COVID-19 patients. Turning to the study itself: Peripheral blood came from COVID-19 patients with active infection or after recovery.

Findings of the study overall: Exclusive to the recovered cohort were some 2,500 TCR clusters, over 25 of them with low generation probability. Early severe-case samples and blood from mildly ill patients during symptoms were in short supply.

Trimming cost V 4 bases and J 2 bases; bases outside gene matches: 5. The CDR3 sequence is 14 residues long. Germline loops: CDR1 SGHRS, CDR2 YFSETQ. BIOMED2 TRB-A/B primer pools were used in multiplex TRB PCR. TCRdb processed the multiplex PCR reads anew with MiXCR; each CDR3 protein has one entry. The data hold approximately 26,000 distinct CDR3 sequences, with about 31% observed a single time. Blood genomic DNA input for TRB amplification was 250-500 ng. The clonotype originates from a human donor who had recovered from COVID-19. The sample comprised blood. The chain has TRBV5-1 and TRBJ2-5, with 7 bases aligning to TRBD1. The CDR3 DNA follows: TGCGCCAGCAGCGCCGGGACAGAACAAGAGACCCAGTACTTC. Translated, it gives CASSAGTEQETQYF.